The 17 T cell receptor beta chains given below trace back to one sample, sequenced in a study of human T cells and chemical hapten exposure. Time point denoted: patch test 3, about 24 weeks after DPC sensitization. Treatment in this sample: therapeutic diphenylcyclopropenone sensitization with weekly scalp DPC. From whole blood left unfractionated, total RNA was extracted. TCRdb reprocessed the RACE reads with MiXCR, giving one entry per CDR3 protein. The sample lists tens of thousands of distinct CDR3 sequences; over 7.5% were seen once. The sequencing here drew on whole blood, taken in connection with sensitization to the hapten diphenylcyclopropenone (DPC). The receptors stem from a man aged 45 to 65 with alopecia areata. Some clones in this sample may be carry-over from other donors' samples.

This clonotype was seen repeatedly, ten times or more. The chain has TRBV16 and TRBJ1-2; 7 positions agree with TRBD1. The CDR3 has 15 residues. J was trimmed by 7 bases and V by 0 bases; bases with no gene match: 8. Germline CDR1 is KGHSY and CDR2 is FQNENV. For the CDR3, the DNA is TGTGCCAGCAGCCAATCCTTACAGGGGAAGCGTGGCTACACCTTC. This sequence encodes CASSQSLQGKRGYTF.

This clonotype was detected many times. V is TRBV29-1 and J is TRBJ1-1, with TRBD1 as a possible D gene (5 bases). V lost 7 bases to trimming and J lost 0 bases, with 12 bases between them. The germline V gene encodes CDR1 SQVTM and CDR2 ANQGSEA. The CDR3 runs to 13 residues. The CDR3 here is CSAREDMNTEAFF. The CDR3 DNA is TGCAGCGCCAGGGAAGACATGAACACTGAAGCTTTCTTT.

This clonotype was picked up many times. The chain is built from TRBV6-4 and TRBJ2-1, with TRBD2 matching 8 bases. V was clipped by 3 bases and J by 12 bases; unmatched bases: 13. This CDR3 region has 15 residues. In germline, CDR1 is MRHNA, CDR2 SNTAGT. The CDR3 sequence: CASSELHSGDSLQFF. The CDR3, as DNA: TGTGCCAGCAGTGAACTTCATAGCGGGGACTCCTTGCAGTTCTTC.

This clonotype showed up many times. The rearrangement joins TRBV7-2 to TRBJ1-1, with 7 bases matching TRBD1. J was trimmed by 5 bases and V by 5 bases; bases with no gene match: 5. CDR1 is SGHTA and CDR2 is FQGNSA in the germline V gene. CDR3 length: 13 residues. The CDR3 DNA reads TGTGCCAGCAGCCCACGACAGGGTACTGAAGCTTTCTTT. Protein: CASSPRQGTEAFF. Using reference TRBV7-2 and TRBJ1-1 for the parts outside the CDR3, the full variable domain is GAGVSQSPSNKVTEKGKDVELRCDPISGHTALYWYRQSLGQGLEFLIYFQGNSAPDKSGLPSDRFSAERTGGSVSTLTIQRTQQEDSAVYLCASSPRQGTEAFFGQGTRLTVV.

This chain connects TRBV20-1 to TRBJ2-1; 8 nucleotides agree with TRBD2. This CDR3 is built from 14 residues. The V gene end was trimmed by 5 bases and the J gene end by 6 bases; junction bases not matched to a gene: 9. From germline, CDR1 is DFQATT and CDR2 SNEGSKA (reference sequence). DNA of the CDR3: TGCAGTGCTCCCGGGACTAGTGATATCAATGAGCAGTTCTTC. Its protein is CSAPGTSDINEQFF.

This clonotype was recorded many times. Here the CDR3 DNA reads TGTGCCACCAGCAGAGACTCACTAGCGGGAGTCTTCGAGCAGTTCTTC. Translated: CATSRDSLAGVFEQFF. The gene calls are TRBV15 and TRBJ2-1; 11 bases are shared with TRBD2. J was trimmed by 10 bases and V by 0 bases; bases with no gene match: 8. Germline V gene data show CDR1 as LNHNV and CDR2 as YYDKDF (reference sequence). The CDR3 extends over 16 amino acids.

The sample holds a few counts of this clonotype. The CDR3 bases are TGCAGTGCTAGGTGGGACCATACGCAGTATTTT. Amino acids: CSARWDHTQYF. The J gene is TRBJ2-3, the V gene TRBV20-1; D is perhaps TRBD1 or TRBD2 (5 bases each). The CDR3 is 11 amino acids. The V gene's germline CDR1 is DFQATT and CDR2 SNEGSKA (reference sequence). Trimming took off 3 bases at V and 7 bases at J, with 8 bases between the two ends.

This clonotype showed up many times. The chain recombines TRBV7-6 with TRBJ2-7; TRBD2 matches at 14 bases. Germline assignment: CDR1 SGHVS and CDR2 FNYEAQ. V gave up 5 bases and J gave up 8 bases; unmatched junction bases: 8. The CDR3 consists of 15 residues. CDR3 loop: CASSATGTSGSQQYF. DNA for the CDR3: TGTGCCAGCAGCGCCACCGGGACTAGCGGGAGCCAGCAGTACTTC.

This clonotype was observed at least ten times. The junction departs from germline at one end; a sequencing error may be responsible. This chain joins TRBV7-2 and TRBJ2-7, with D unresolved. Germline values: CDR1 SGHTA, CDR2 FQGNSA. This CDR3 contains 13 residues. The CDR3 DNA sequence: TGTGCCAGCAGCTCGACATCTACTACGAGTCTGAACTTC. It encodes CASSSTSTTSLNF.

This clonotype has a count of ten or more. The chain joins TRBV7-9 to TRBJ2-6, with D hard to call. The CDR3 contains 15 residues. Deletions cut 1 base from V and 2 bases from J, with 6 bases between. Germline V gene sequence: CDR1 SEHNR, CDR2 FQNEAQ (reference sequence). CDR3 sequence reads: CASSLEGAGANVLTF. CDR3 in DNA: TGTGCCAGCAGCTTAGAGGGCGCTGGGGCCAACGTCCTGACTTTC. Complete variable domain (other parts from reference TRBV7-9 and TRBJ2-6): DTGVSQNPRHKITKRGQNVTFRCDPISEHNRLYWYRQTLGQGPEFLTYFQNEAQLEKSRLLSDRFSAERPKGSFSTLEIQRTEQGDSAMYLCASSLEGAGANVLTFGAGSRLTVL.

This clonotype was counted ten times or more. This chain uses TRBV18 with TRBJ1-1, with TRBD1 as a possible D gene (5 bases). CDR3 length: 16 amino acids. Trimming took 2 bases from V and 8 from J, leaving 21 bases between them. CDR1 and CDR2 (germline): KGHSH, LQKENI. The CDR3 is CASSPEFGGNWGEAFF. CDR3 coding DNA: TGTGCCAGCTCACCAGAATTTGGGGGAAACTGGGGCGAAGCTTTCTTT. The full variable domain, rest sourced from reference TRBV18 and TRBJ1-1, is NAGVMQNPRHLVRRRGQEARLRCSPMKGHSHVYWYRQLPEEGLKFMVYLQKENIIDESGMPKERFSAEFPKEGPSILRIQQVVRGDSAAYFCASSPEFGGNWGEAFFGQGTRLTVV.

The gene calls are TRBV29-1 and TRBJ2-7; D is perhaps TRBD2 (5 bases). Germline CDR1 and CDR2: SQVTM and ANQGSEA. This CDR3 has 14 amino acids. Trimming left V 0 bases short and J 0 bases short, with 9 bases between. The CDR3 DNA is TGCAGCGTTGAAGACGAGGGCAGCTCCTACGAGCAGTACTTC. This translates into CSVEDEGSSYEQYF.

This clonotype has ten or more counts. The chain carries TRBV7-2 and TRBJ1-6; D remains unclear. The V end lost 0 bases, the J end lost 5 bases, and 5 bases lay between the germline ends. The CDR3 has 14 amino acids. From germline, CDR1 is SGHTA and CDR2 FQGNSA. This CDR3 reads CASSLARDNSPLHF. CDR3 nucleotide sequence: TGTGCCAGCAGCTTAGCTCGAGATAATTCACCCCTCCACTTT.

This clonotype was seen ten or more times. The chain is built from TRBV20-1 and TRBJ1-2; D not certain. This CDR3 spans 12 amino acids. Trimming took 3 bases from V and 12 from J, leaving 17 bases between them. CDR1 is DFQATT, CDR2 SNEGSKA, per germline (reference sequence). The CDR3 here is CSASPSGLHHTF. The CDR3, as DNA: TGCAGTGCTAGTCCTTCAGGACTTCACCACACCTTC.

The CDR3: CASSLNYGYTF. CDR3 nucleotide sequence: TGTGCCAGCAGTTTAAATTATGGCTACACCTTC. The rearrangement joins TRBV28 to TRBJ1-2; D is unresolved. The CDR3 loop spans 11 amino acids. Germline-derived CDR1 and CDR2 are MDHEN and SYDVKM. V was clipped by 2 bases and J by 5 bases, with 3 bases between them.

This chain connects TRBV6-6 to TRBJ2-3; 8 bases are shared with TRBD2. Germline trimming cut 4 bases from V and 5 bases from J; bases unmatched to any gene: 8. This CDR3 spans 15 amino acids. Germline assignment: CDR1 MNHNY and CDR2 SVGAGI (reference sequence). The CDR3 reads CASSFLVAGKDTQYF. The CDR3 region has the DNA TGTGCCAGCAGTTTCCTCGTAGCGGGAAAAGATACGCAGTATTTT.

This clonotype was found many times. The gene calls are TRBV7-9 and TRBJ2-1; TRBD2 matches at 7 bases. Trimming took 2 bases from V and 0 from J; bases not matched to a gene: 7. Germline lookup yields CDR1 SEHNR and CDR2 FQNEAQ (reference sequence). This CDR3 spans 17 amino acids. In DNA form, the CDR3 reads TGTGCCAGCAGCTTACAAGCGGGGTCGGCCTCCTACAATGAGCAGTTCTTC. Amino acid sequence: CASSLQAGSASYNEQFF.